This T cell receptor beta chain was identified in a study of blood T cell repertoires in COVID-19. V lost 3 bases and J lost 3; bases outside the gene matches: 4. Looked up from germline, CDR1 is LGHDT and CDR2 is YNNKEL (reference sequence). This CDR3 is built from 15 residues. The data were produced by immunoSEQ multiplex PCR, yet TCRdb's version contains in-frame clones alone and is incomplete. The table includes approximately 36,000 clones, 80% to 90% detected once. The TCR comes from a human donor in a cohort sampled during active or convalescent COVID-19. The donor label of this sample is uncertain. The chain has TRBV3-1 (or the pseudogene TRBV3-2) and TRBJ2-3, with 9 bases aligning to TRBD1. Material: peripheral blood. This CDR3 is CASSQGTGYTDTQYF. The DNA of the CDR3 is TGTGCCAGCAGCCAGGGGACAGGGTATACAGATACGCAGTATTTT.